A single T cell receptor beta chain is shown here with its context. Authors' analysis steps: Reference gene primers were amplified, and this amplification served to estimate nucleated cell counts. The assay was immunoSEQ multiplex PCR, and TCRdb's table has in-frame clones only and misses some. V and J calls and clone size follow that table, whereas D and trimming were derived from the DNA. In the table there are a few hundred thousand clones, 80% to 90% of which are singletons. The sample belongs to a study of blood T cell repertoires in COVID-19. The trim removed 0 bases at V and 5 bases at J, leaving 4 bases unmatched. Germline V lookup: CDR1 MNHEY, CDR2 SVGAGI. The CDR3 sequence is 15 residues long. All enrollees were roughly 18 to 89 years old and from 25 or so US areas. The study assigned cohorts using participant-reported clinical history.

Source material: PBMCs or T cells enriched from blood (not recorded which). The receptor's source is a man younger than 45 who had recovered from COVID-19. The chain recombines TRBV6-5 with TRBJ1-5; 7 positions agree with TRBD1. CDR3 loop: CASSYSTGPDQPQHF. In DNA, the CDR3 is TGTGCCAGCAGTTACTCGACAGGGCCGGATCAGCCCCAGCATTTT.